The text below deals with one T cell receptor beta chain. Original processing methods: From reference gene primer amplification, estimates of nucleated cell counts were derived. Sequenced by immunoSEQ multiplex PCR; TCRdb stores in-frame clones only, minus some. V and J calls and clone size are those listed in that table; D and trimming were worked out from the DNA. Among 70,000 to 100,000 clones listed, around 75% were seen once. This specimen belongs to a study of blood T cell repertoires in COVID-19. The wider study: Collection of acute and convalescent COVID-19 samples took place in the United States, Italy and Spain. T cells, B-cell-depleted T cells, or PBMCs supplied cDNA or gDNA.

From germline, CDR1 is SEHNR and CDR2 FQNEAQ (reference sequence). The CDR3 contains 14 residues. Between the trimmed V and J ends, which lost 4 bases and 3 bases, there was a span of 10 bases. This receptor was obtained from a woman between 50 and 59 years old with acute or convalescent COVID-19. The specimen was peripheral blood. The J gene is TRBJ1-3, the V gene TRBV7-9; D uncertain. This chain's CDR3 is CASSSANSGNTIYF. In DNA form, the CDR3 reads TGTGCCAGCAGCTCGGCAAACAGTGGAAACACCATATATTTT. Variable domain in full (rest from reference TRBV7-9 and TRBJ1-3): DTGVSQNPRHKITKRGQNVTFRCDPISEHNRLYWYRQTLGQGPEFLTYFQNEAQLEKSRLLSDRFSAERPKGSFSTLEIQRTEQGDSAMYLCASSSANSGNTIYFGEGSWLTVV.